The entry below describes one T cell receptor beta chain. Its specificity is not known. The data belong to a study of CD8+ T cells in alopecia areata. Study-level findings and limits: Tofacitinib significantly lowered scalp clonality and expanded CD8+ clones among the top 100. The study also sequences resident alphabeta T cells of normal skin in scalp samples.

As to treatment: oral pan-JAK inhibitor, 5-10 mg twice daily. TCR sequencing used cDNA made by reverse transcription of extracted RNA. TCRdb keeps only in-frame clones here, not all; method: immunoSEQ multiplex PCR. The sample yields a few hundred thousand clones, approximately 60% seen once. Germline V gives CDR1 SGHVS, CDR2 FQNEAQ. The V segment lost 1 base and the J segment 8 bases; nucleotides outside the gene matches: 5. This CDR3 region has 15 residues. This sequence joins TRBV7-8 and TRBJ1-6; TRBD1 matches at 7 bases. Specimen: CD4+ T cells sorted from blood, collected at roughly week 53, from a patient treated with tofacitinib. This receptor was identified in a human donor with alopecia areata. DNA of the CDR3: TGTGCCAGCAGCTTAGAAGGACAGGCGCATTCACCCCTCCACTTT. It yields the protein CASSLEGQAHSPLHF.